Sequencing of this TCR beta chain was carried out in a study of cytomegalovirus exposure and HLA in healthy donors. Regarding the study as a whole: A later analysis showed HLA-associated TCR beta chains outstripping equally common others in clonal expansion. Most TCR beta V segments were productive about 90% or about 30% of the time in an earlier analysis. Available immune exposure information was restricted to CMV serostatus only.

As for this clone: Its antigen is unidentified.

This PCR relied on a set of 60 Vbeta primers and 13 Jbeta primers. Data came from immunoSEQ multiplex PCR; TCRdb stores just in-frame clones and leaves some out. The sample includes 38,000 or so clones. Trimming at V came to 0 bases and at J to 7 bases, leaving 6 bases not matched to a gene. Germline CDR1 is LGHNA and CDR2 is YNFKEQ. The CDR3 has 16 residues. The V and J genes are TRBV4-2 and TRBJ2-1; 10 bases line up with TRBD2. Specimen: PBMCs. The TCR originated in a man aged 25 to 45 in good health and CMV-seronegative. The DNA for the CDR3 is TGTGCCAGCAGCCAAGATCTGTCTAGCGGGAGTAATGAGCAGTTCTTC. This gives the protein CASSQDLSSGSNEQFF.